One T cell receptor (beta chain) is described in this entry. The PCR employed 60 Vbeta primers together with 13 Jbeta primers. TCRdb's table, derived via immunoSEQ multiplex PCR, lists solely in-frame clones and lacks some. The sample has about 120,000 clones; 81% are singletons. This entry belongs to a study of cytomegalovirus exposure and HLA in healthy donors. The CDR3 contains 14 residues. Germline V gene lookup returns CDR1 MDHEN and CDR2 SYDVKM. V lost 6 bases and J 1 base, leaving 13 bases between the germline ends. Specimen: PBMCs. The chain couples TRBV28 to TRBJ2-7; the D gene is possibly TRBD1 (5 bases). This receptor was taken from a woman in her 30s in good health and CMV-seronegative. The CDR3 sequence is CASRRPDISYEQYF. DNA for the CDR3: TGTGCCAGCAGGCGTCCGGACATATCCTACGAGCAGTACTTC.